The T cell receptor (beta chain) described here comes from a study of long-term antiretroviral therapy in people with HIV. Deletions cut 1 base from V and 1 base from J, with 8 bases between. This CDR3 region has 16 residues. The assay used was immunoSEQ (version v3.0), run at survey level. The protocol was immunoSEQ multiplex PCR, while the TCRdb copy is restricted to in-frame clones and leaves out a portion. The sample consists of approximately 24,000 clones, approximately 86% of them appearing once. United States facilities provided treatment to all participants with HIV. This sequence joins TRBV23-1 and TRBJ2-6, with TRBD1 as a possible D gene (6 bases). TRBV23-1 is classed as an ORF, of uncertain function. The origin of this receptor is a man in his fifties with HIV. Material: unsorted PBMCs, obtained 1.8 years before starting antiretroviral therapy. CDR3 in amino acids: CASSQFQGSGANVLTF. Here the CDR3 DNA reads TGCGCCAGCAGTCAATTTCAGGGGTCTGGGGCCAACGTCCTGACTTTC.